This T cell receptor (beta chain) comes out of a study of blood T cell repertoires in COVID-19. Study-wide context: Both acute and convalescent COVID-19 samples were obtained from the United States, Italy and Spain. T cells, B-cell-depleted T cells, or PBMCs supplied cDNA or gDNA.

Trimming cost V 5 bases and J 3 bases, with 8 bases left between them. Germline-derived CDR1 and CDR2 are SGHVS and FQNEAQ. The CDR3 is made up of 12 amino acids. A Seattle source enrolled patients during active infection and followed them longitudinally. Per the original data handling: Amplified reference gene primers provided the basis for estimating nucleated cell counts. The method was immunoSEQ multiplex PCR; TCRdb's version includes in-frame clones alone and lacks a portion of them. V and J calls and clone size are as listed in that table; D and trimming were resolved from the DNA. The table shows about 440,000 clones, with about 87% occurring only once.

The sequenced material came from peripheral blood. V is TRBV7-8 and J is TRBJ2-7; D ambiguous. The clonotype was recovered from a woman aged 50 to 65 with COVID-19, enrolled during active disease. Written as DNA, the CDR3 is TGTGCCAGCAGCGGAGACAACTACGAGCAGTACTTC. Translated: CASSGDNYEQYF.